Each of the 21 T cell receptor beta chains below was sequenced from the same sample in a study of neurological immune-mediated disorders (dated by TCRdb to about 2019). Library generation was performed with 5' RACE. Sequencer: Illumina HiSeq 2500. TCRdb passed the public sequencing reads through fastp at Q25 and MiXCR, retaining productive beta sequences. Every distinct CDR3 protein forms one entry, paired with its most common genes and DNA. For this sample the table gives 50,000 to 55,000 distinct CDR3 sequences, of which approximately 3.9% were detected only once. Jointly, the top ten make up about 6.7% of the sample. The sequenced sample consisted of PBMCs. These receptors were obtained from a man in his 60s with multiple sclerosis.

This clonotype occurred many times. This chain joins TRBV20-1 and TRBJ1-1; D not resolved. The CDR3 spans 13 residues. The V end was cut by 4 bases, the J end by 2 bases, with 11 bases between. In germline, CDR1 is DFQATT, CDR2 SNEGSKA (reference sequence). The CDR3 is CSATPEGNTEAFF. CDR3 DNA sequence: TGCAGTGCTACCCCCGAGGGCAACACTGAAGCTTTCTTT.

This clonotype appeared a few times. The chain couples TRBV20-1 to TRBJ1-2; D perhaps matches TRBD1 (6 bases). The CDR3 is 14 amino acids. Between the trimmed V and J ends, which lost 3 bases and 4 bases, there was a span of 15 bases. Germline V CDR1 and CDR2: DFQATT, SNEGSKA (reference sequence). The CDR3 DNA is TGCAGTGCTAGCCCGGGACATGGCCCCTATGGCTACACCTTC. It is translated as CSASPGHGPYGYTF.

In this sample, this clonotype turned up many times. The rearrangement links TRBV6-6 to TRBJ2-1; D is tentatively TRBD1 or TRBD2 (5 bases each). Germline loops: CDR1 MNHNY, CDR2 SVGAGI (reference sequence). CDR3 length: 13 residues. V was shortened by 9 bases and J by 3 bases, with 12 bases between the two germline ends. CDR3 region: CASHFGGYNEQFF. The CDR3 DNA follows: TGTGCCAGTCACTTTGGGGGCTACAATGAGCAGTTCTTC.

Many counts were recorded for this clonotype. This chain's CDR3 is CASSLAGGRRSTDTQYF. The CDR3 DNA sequence: TGTGCCAGCAGCCTTGCCGGAGGAAGGCGGAGCACAGATACGCAGTATTTT. V is TRBV7-9 and J is TRBJ2-3; D perhaps matches TRBD2 (5 bases). Germline loops: CDR1 SEHNR, CDR2 FQNEAQ (reference sequence). V dropped 5 bases and J dropped 0 bases, with 18 bases sitting between them. CDR3 length: 17 amino acids.

This clonotype was detected ten times or more. The J gene is TRBJ1-2, the V gene TRBV5-1; no clear D gene. Germline values: CDR1 SGHRS, CDR2 YFSETQ. The germline V and J ends were trimmed by 5 bases and 4 bases, with 15 bases remaining between them. This CDR3 region has 14 residues. The CDR3 reads CASSGLDGSYGYTF. The CDR3 DNA is TGCGCCAGCAGTGGGTTAGACGGATCCTATGGCTACACCTTC.

This clonotype has just a few counts. This sequence joins TRBV7-9 and TRBJ2-1, with D possibly being TRBD2 (5 bases). This CDR3 spans 14 amino acids. Germline V gene sequence: CDR1 SEHNR, CDR2 FQNEAQ (reference sequence). V was cut by 8 bases and J by 3 bases, with 14 bases left in between. This CDR3 reads CASHDGMGYNEQFF. The CDR3 DNA reads TGTGCCAGCCATGACGGGATGGGCTACAATGAGCAGTTCTTC.

This clonotype was counted many times. V usage is TRBV12-3 or TRBV12-4 and J usage is TRBJ2-3, with D possibly TRBD1 on 6 matching bases. The CDR3 totals 14 residues. The V end was cut by 4 bases, the J end by 6 bases, with 14 bases between. CDR3 region: CASSSSTGPDTQYF. The DNA for the CDR3 is TGTGCCAGCAGTTCATCCACAGGGCCTGATACGCAGTATTTT.

This clonotype showed up many times. This chain uses TRBV20-1 with TRBJ1-2; maybe TRBD1 (6 bases). V lost 3 bases and J lost 4, with 18 bases in between. The CDR3 is 15 residues long. The V gene's germline CDR1 is DFQATT and CDR2 SNEGSKA (reference sequence). The CDR3 reads CSARVSGANPYGYTF. The DNA of the CDR3 is TGCAGTGCTAGGGTTTCGGGGGCGAATCCCTATGGCTACACCTTC.

This clonotype was recorded at least ten times. The CDR3 here is CASSLASGDEQYF. The DNA for the CDR3 is TGTGCCAGCAGTTTAGCATCGGGGGACGAGCAGTACTTC. The chain recombines TRBV28 with TRBJ2-7, with D possibly being TRBD2 (6 bases). CDR1 MDHEN and CDR2 SYDVKM come from the germline V gene. The CDR3 is 13 residues long. Trimming left V 2 bases short and J 5 bases short, with 10 bases between.

This clonotype was seen at least ten times. V and J are TRBV18 and TRBJ2-1; 11 bases are a match to TRBD2. The CDR3 is 14 amino acids. Germline values: CDR1 KGHSH, CDR2 LQKENI. The trim removed 4 bases at V and 4 bases at J, leaving 0 bases unmatched. The CDR3 coding sequence is TGTGCCAGCTCACGACTAGCGGGATACAATGAGCAGTTCTTC. Translated, it gives CASSRLAGYNEQFF.

The V gene is TRBV27, the J gene TRBJ1-1; no definite D call. CDR3 length equals 12 residues. In germline, CDR1 is MNHEY, CDR2 SMNVEV (reference sequence). V dropped 6 bases and J dropped 6 bases, with 11 bases sitting between them. The CDR3 sequence is CASRTIPAEAFF. Here the CDR3 DNA reads TGTGCCAGCAGAACTATCCCAGCTGAAGCTTTCTTT.

This clonotype was counted a few times. The chain combines TRBV5-1 with TRBJ1-1, with D possibly TRBD1 on 5 matching bases. Germline V CDR1 and CDR2: SGHRS, YFSETQ. The CDR3 contains 15 residues. Between the trimmed V and J ends, which lost 2 bases and 2 bases, there was a span of 13 bases. CDR3 loop: CASSFGGSGNTEAFF. In DNA form, the CDR3 reads TGCGCCAGCAGCTTCGGGGGGTCGGGTAACACTGAAGCTTTCTTT.

This clonotype was recorded many times. The chain carries TRBV5-1 and TRBJ2-5, with D maybe TRBD2 (6 bases). Trimming removed 3 bases from V and 5 bases from J, with 14 bases in between. From germline, CDR1 is SGHRS and CDR2 YFSETQ. CDR3 length: 14 amino acids. CDR3 sequence (DNA): TGCGCCAGCAGCTGGGACTCTACGGAGGAGACCCAGTACTTC. Translation gives CASSWDSTEETQYF. Complete variable domain (other parts from reference TRBV5-1 and TRBJ2-5): KAGVTQTPRYLIKTRGQQVTLSCSPISGHRSVSWYQQTPGQGLQFLFEYFSETQRNKGNFPGRFSGRQFSNSRSEMNVSTLELGDSALYLCASSWDSTEETQYFGPGTRLLVL.

This clonotype was counted many times. The chain joins TRBV29-1 to TRBJ1-2; D is ambiguous. Trimming removed 3 bases from V and 9 bases from J, with 5 bases in between. Germline-derived CDR1 and CDR2 are SQVTM and ANQGSEA. There are 9 residues in the CDR3. The DNA for the CDR3 is TGCAGCGTTGACCCAAGCTACACCTTC. Translation: CSVDPSYTF.

This clonotype was counted ten times or more. The rearrangement uses TRBV20-1 and TRBJ1-2; D is uncertain. CDR1 and CDR2 from the germline V gene are DFQATT and SNEGSKA (reference sequence). Trimming took 6 bases from V and 7 from J, leaving 15 bases between them. This CDR3 region has 12 residues. CDR3 sequence reads: CSAGSQEGGYTF. The DNA of the CDR3 is TGCAGTGCGGGATCCCAGGAGGGTGGCTACACCTTC.

This clonotype was seen ten or more times. This rearrangement joins TRBV20-1 to TRBJ2-1; TRBD2 aligns across 9 bases. The V gene's germline CDR1 is DFQATT and CDR2 SNEGSKA (reference sequence). The CDR3 runs to 13 residues. The V and J ends lost 6 bases and 9 bases, in that order; junction bases with no gene match: 9. The CDR3 nucleotides are TGCAGTGCCGGGACTAGCTTTAGTGGTGAGCAGTTCTTC. It yields the protein CSAGTSFSGEQFF.

Concerning this clonotype itself: A single base separates this from a much larger clone, so it may be a read error. The gene calls are TRBV7-9 and TRBJ1-2, with 9 positions matching TRBD1. This CDR3 is built from 13 residues. CDR1 SEHNR and CDR2 FQNEAQ come from the germline V gene (reference sequence). J gave up 8 bases and V 10 bases, and 11 bases lay outside the gene matches. The CDR3 DNA reads as TGTGCCACCCTATGGAACAGGGGGCAAGGCTACACCTTC. As protein: CATLWNRGQGYTF. Full variable domain (remainder filled in from reference TRBV7-9 and TRBJ1-2): DTGVSQNPRHKITKRGQNVTFRCDPISEHNRLYWYRQTLGQGPEFLTYFQNEAQLEKSRLLSDRFSAERPKGSFSTLEIQRTEQGDSAMYLCATLWNRGQGYTFGSGTRLTVV.

This clonotype was detected many times. For the CDR3, the DNA is TGTGCCAGCACCCTAGGGGGGAGCACCGGGGAGCTGTTTTTT. This translates into CASTLGGSTGELFF. The rearrangement uses TRBV12-3 or TRBV12-4 and TRBJ2-2; D is possibly TRBD1 or TRBD2 (6 bases each). V dropped 7 bases and J dropped 4 bases, with 13 bases sitting between them. The CDR3 has 14 residues.

This clonotype has just a few counts. The gene calls are TRBV7-2 and TRBJ1-2; no clear D. Looked up from germline, CDR1 is SGHTA and CDR2 is FQGNSA. The CDR3 contains 15 residues. Trimming took off 5 bases at V and 7 bases at J, with 20 bases between the two ends. This CDR3 is CASSMYRALDGGYTF. In DNA form, the CDR3 reads TGTGCCAGCAGCATGTACAGAGCCCTTGACGGTGGCTACACCTTC.

This clonotype has a count of ten or more. The rearrangement joins TRBV12-3 or TRBV12-4 to TRBJ2-1; either TRBD1 or TRBD2 may fit D (5 bases each). V was trimmed by 2 bases and J by 14 bases, leaving 19 bases between them. The CDR3 has 14 amino acids. DNA of the CDR3: TGTGCCAGCAGTTTAAAGGGCACCCCGGGGCGAGAGTTCTTC. It translates to CASSLKGTPGREFF.

Only a few counts were recorded for this clonotype. V gene TRBV20-1 combines with J gene TRBJ2-1; a possible D gene is TRBD1 (6 bases). The CDR3 sequence is 12 residues long. Trimming cost V 2 bases and J 9 bases, with 11 bases left between them. The germline V gene has CDR1 DFQATT and CDR2 SNEGSKA (reference sequence). The CDR3 sequence is CSARSLGAEQFF. The CDR3 DNA reads TGCAGTGCTAGATCCCTGGGGGCTGAGCAGTTCTTC.